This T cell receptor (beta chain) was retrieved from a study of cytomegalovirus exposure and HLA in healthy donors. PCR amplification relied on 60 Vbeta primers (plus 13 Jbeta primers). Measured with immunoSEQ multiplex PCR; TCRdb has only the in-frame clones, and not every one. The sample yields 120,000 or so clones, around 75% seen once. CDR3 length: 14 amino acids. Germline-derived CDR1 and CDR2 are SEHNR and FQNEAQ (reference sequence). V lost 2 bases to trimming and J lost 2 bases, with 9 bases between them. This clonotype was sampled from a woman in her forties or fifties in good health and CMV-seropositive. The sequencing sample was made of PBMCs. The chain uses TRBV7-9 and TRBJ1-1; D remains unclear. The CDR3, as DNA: TGTGCCAGCAGCTTATTACGAGAAAACACTGAAGCTTTCTTT. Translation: CASSLLRENTEAFF.